This T cell receptor beta chain was obtained from a study of T cells in Graves' hyperthyroidism and ophthalmopathy. Trimming at V came to 7 bases and at J to 6 bases, leaving 3 bases not matched to a gene. The CDR3 is 11 amino acids. Germline lookup yields CDR1 SQVTM and CDR2 ANQGSEA. Amplified TCR beta CDR3 regions came from RNA transcripts. First-round RT-PCR with HTBI primers amplified the TCR CDR3 region. TCRdb re-called the multiplex PCR reads through MiXCR, storing one row per CDR3 protein. The data hold 410,000 or so distinct CDR3 sequences, with about 15% observed a single time. J is TRBJ2-3 and V is TRBV29-1; TRBD1 matches at 8 bases. The sequence derives from a man aged 18 to 35 with Graves' ophthalmopathy. Sequencing was performed on blood. The CDR3 nucleotides are TGCAGCGCAGGGGGCTTGGATACGCAGTATTTT. Amino acids: CSAGGLDTQYF.